What follows describes a single TCR beta chain. Its antigen is not identified. This entry is derived from a study of cytotoxic CD8 clonotypes in ibrutinib-treated CLL. The wider study: Patient counts were 11 relapsed/refractory, about 14 treatment-naive and about 17 IGHV unmutated.

Whole-study results and caveats: Progressing and sustained-remission patients had different sampling times. The clonality rise at ibrutinib response reflected private clonotype expansion.

The germline V gene encodes CDR1 SGHRS and CDR2 YFSETQ. Trimming removed 5 bases from V and 1 base from J; junction bases left unmatched: 4. The length of the CDR3 is 16 residues. Assay used: immunoSEQ multiplex PCR; TCRdb lists only in-frame clones, some missing. Among about 35,000 clones listed, 71% were seen once. V and J are TRBV5-1 and TRBJ2-2; 11 bases agree with TRBD1. The source material was PBMCs, sampled at disease progression, from a patient treated with ibrutinib. This receptor was identified in a human donor with chronic lymphocytic leukemia. CDR3 in amino acids: CASSSGTGGNTGELFF. The CDR3 DNA reads TGCGCCAGCAGTTCCGGGACAGGGGGGAACACCGGGGAGCTGTTTTTT.